This T cell receptor (beta chain) emerged from a study of control samples from healthy donors and cancer patients. CDR1 is ENHRY, CDR2 SYGVKD, per germline. CDR3 size: 12 residues. V was shortened by 7 bases and J by 8 bases, with 14 bases between the two germline ends. Sequencing used immunoSEQ multiplex PCR; TCRdb keeps in-frame clones, though not all of them. The sample records 100,000 to 150,000 clones, around 93% being singletons. The rearrangement uses TRBV10-3 and TRBJ1-2; weak D call: TRBD1 (6 bases). The sequenced sample was blood. The receptor's source is a man between 18 and 29 years old in good health. Here the CDR3 DNA reads TGTGCCATCAATCCGGGGGCAGAGGGCTACACCTTC. It codes for CAINPGAEGYTF.